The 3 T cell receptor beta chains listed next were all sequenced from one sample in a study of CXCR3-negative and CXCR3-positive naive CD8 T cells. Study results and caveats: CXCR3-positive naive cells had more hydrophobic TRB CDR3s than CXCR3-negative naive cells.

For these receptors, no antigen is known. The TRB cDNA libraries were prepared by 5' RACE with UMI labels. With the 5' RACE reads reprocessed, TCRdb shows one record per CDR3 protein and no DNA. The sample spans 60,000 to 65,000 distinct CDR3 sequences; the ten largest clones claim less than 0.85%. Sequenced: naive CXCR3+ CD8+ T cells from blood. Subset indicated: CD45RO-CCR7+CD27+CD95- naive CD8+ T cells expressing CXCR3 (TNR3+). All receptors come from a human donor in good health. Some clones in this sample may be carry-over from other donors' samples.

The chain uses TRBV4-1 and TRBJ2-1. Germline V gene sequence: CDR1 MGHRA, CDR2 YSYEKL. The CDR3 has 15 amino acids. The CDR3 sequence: CASSPRSGSYNEQFF.

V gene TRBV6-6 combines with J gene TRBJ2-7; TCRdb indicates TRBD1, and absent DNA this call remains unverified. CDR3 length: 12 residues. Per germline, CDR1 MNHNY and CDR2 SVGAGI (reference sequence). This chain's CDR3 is CASTEGTLEQYF.

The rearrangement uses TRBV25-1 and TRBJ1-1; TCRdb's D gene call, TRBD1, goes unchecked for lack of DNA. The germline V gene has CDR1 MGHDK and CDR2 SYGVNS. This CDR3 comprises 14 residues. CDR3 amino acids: CASSITGGNTEAFF.